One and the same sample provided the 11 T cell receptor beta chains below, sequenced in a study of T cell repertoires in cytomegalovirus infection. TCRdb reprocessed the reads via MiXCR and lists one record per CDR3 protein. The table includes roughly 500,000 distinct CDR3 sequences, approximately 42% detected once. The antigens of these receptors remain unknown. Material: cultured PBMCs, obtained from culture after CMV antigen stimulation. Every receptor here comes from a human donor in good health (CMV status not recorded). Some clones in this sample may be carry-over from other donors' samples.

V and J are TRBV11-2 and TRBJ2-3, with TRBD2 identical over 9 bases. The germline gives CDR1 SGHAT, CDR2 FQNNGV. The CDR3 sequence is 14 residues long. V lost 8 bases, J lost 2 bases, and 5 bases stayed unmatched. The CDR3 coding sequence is TGTGCCAGCGGTAGCGGGGGCCACACAGATACGCAGTATTTT. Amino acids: CASGSGGHTDTQYF.

The CDR3, as DNA: TGTGCCAGCAGCTCCGGGGGGGACACTGAAGCTTTCTTT. This gives the protein CASSSGGDTEAFF. The chain is built from TRBV7-8 and TRBJ1-1, with D possibly matching TRBD1 (5 bases). CDR1 and CDR2 (germline): SGHVS, FQNEAQ. The V end was cut by 4 bases, the J end by 3 bases, with 9 bases between. The CDR3 loop spans 13 amino acids.

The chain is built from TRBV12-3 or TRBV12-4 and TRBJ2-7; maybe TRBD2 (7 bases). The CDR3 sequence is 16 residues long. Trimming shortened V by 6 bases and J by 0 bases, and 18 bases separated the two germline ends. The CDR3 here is CASSPLGGGSSYEQYF. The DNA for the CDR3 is TGTGCCAGCAGCCCATTAGGGGGGGGCAGCTCCTACGAGCAGTACTTC.

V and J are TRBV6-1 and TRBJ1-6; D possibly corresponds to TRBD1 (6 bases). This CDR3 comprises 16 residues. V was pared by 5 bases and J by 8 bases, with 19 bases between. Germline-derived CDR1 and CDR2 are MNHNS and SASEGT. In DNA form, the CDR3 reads TGTGCCAGCAGTTCCTGGGGGCCCACGCGGGATTCACCCCTCCACTTT. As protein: CASSSWGPTRDSPLHF.

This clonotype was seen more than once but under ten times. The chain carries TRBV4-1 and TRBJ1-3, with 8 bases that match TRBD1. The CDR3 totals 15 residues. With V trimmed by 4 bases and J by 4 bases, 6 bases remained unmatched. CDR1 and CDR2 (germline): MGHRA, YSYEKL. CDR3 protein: CASSPQGGRGNTIYF. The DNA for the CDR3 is TGCGCCAGCAGCCCACAGGGGGGTCGCGGAAACACCATATATTTT.

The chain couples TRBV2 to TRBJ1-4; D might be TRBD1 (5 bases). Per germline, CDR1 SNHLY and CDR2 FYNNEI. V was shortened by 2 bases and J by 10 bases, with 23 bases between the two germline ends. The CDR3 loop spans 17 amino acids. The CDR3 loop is CASSERRDSALFRKLFF. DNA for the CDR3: TGTGCCAGCAGTGAACGTCGCGACAGTGCCCTGTTTCGAAAACTGTTTTTT.

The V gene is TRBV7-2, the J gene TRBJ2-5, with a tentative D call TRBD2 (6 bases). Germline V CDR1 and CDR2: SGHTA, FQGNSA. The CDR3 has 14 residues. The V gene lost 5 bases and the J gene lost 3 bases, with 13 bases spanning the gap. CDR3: CASSPLGGKETQYF. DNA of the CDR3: TGTGCCAGCAGCCCCCTGGGCGGGAAAGAGACCCAGTACTTC.

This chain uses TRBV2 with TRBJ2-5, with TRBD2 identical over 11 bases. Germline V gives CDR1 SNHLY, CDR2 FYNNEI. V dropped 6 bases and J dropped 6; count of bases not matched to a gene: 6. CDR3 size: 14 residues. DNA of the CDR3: TGTGCCAGCAGCGGACTAGCGGGCGGAAAGACCCAGTACTTC. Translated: CASSGLAGGKTQYF.

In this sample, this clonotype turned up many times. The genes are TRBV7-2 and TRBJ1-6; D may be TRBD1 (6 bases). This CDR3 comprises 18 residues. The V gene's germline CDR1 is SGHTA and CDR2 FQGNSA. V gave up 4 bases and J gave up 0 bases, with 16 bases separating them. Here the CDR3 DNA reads TGTGCCAGCAGCTCAAGGGACAACCTCAGCTCCTATAATTCACCCCTCCACTTT. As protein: CASSSRDNLSSYNSPLHF.

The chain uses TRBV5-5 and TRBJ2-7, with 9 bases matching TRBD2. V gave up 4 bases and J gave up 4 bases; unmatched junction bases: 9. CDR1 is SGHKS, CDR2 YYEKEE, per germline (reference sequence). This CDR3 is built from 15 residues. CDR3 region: CASSPDRGLAYEQYF. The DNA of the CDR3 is TGTGCCAGCAGCCCAGACCGAGGACTAGCGTACGAGCAGTACTTC.

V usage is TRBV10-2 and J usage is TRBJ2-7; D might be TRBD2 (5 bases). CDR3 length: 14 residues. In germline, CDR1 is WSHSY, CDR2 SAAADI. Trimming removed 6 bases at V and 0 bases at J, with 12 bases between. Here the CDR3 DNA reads TGCGCCAGCAGGGCCCATGGGAGCTCCTACGAGCAGTACTTC. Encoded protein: CASRAHGSSYEQYF.